The entry below gives a single T cell receptor beta chain sequence along with its context. Its antigen remains unknown. At one end the junction does not follow the germline gene, possibly because of a read error. This record belongs to a study of blood T cells in healthy people across ages. A sample-barcoded 5' primer and a J-beta primer mix were used in a second PCR of roughly 7 to 11 cycles. TCRdb recomputed calls from the 5' RACE reads with MiXCR, one row per CDR3 protein. The sample has about 670,000 distinct CDR3 sequences; around two fifths are singletons. CDR1 is MNHEY and CDR2 is SVGEGT in the germline V gene. This CDR3 contains 14 residues. Study findings and constraints: TCR beta diversity correlated strongly with naive T cell percentage. Underestimates were what the diversity estimates from one million T cells were considered to be.

The chain is built from TRBV6-2 or TRBV6-3 and TRBJ2-1; TRBD2 agrees at 10 bases. The sample was blood. The receptor was isolated from a man at least 80 years old in good health. This CDR3 reads CASSYDPSGGRQLF. The CDR3 DNA reads as TGTGCCAGCAGTTACGACCCTAGCGGGGGACGGCAGTTATTC.